The next 29 T cell receptor beta chains were all read from a single sample in a study of Graves' ophthalmopathy and Graves' hyperthyroidism. RNA transcripts provided the template for amplifying TCR beta CDR3 regions. Scientists carried out first-round RT-PCR using HTBI primers and then a second-round multiplex PCR. One entry per CDR3 protein, called by TCRdb with MiXCR from the multiplex PCR reads. The data hold hundreds of thousands of distinct CDR3 sequences, with roughly 39% observed a single time. Specimen: peripheral blood. The receptors were sampled from an adult man with Graves' ophthalmopathy.

This clonotype was detected only a few times. The rearrangement links TRBV5-1 to TRBJ2-1; 9 bases line up with TRBD2. V trimming: 4 bases; J trimming: 4 bases; junction bases outside the gene matches: 6. This CDR3 has 15 residues. Germline V gene data show CDR1 as SGHRS and CDR2 as YFSETQ. CDR3 amino acids: CASSQESGGYNEQFF. Written as DNA, the CDR3 is TGCGCCAGCAGCCAAGAGAGCGGGGGGTACAATGAGCAGTTCTTC.

This clonotype was detected only a few times. The chain links TRBV6-6 to TRBJ1-2, with D perhaps matching TRBD1 (5 bases). Germline V gives CDR1 MNHNY, CDR2 SVGAGI (reference sequence). CDR3 length: 14 residues. The V end was cut by 6 bases, the J end by 2 bases, with 13 bases between. The CDR3 loop reads CASSPPKGNYGYTF. CDR3 nucleotide sequence: TGTGCCAGCAGCCCACCCAAGGGGAACTATGGCTACACCTTC.

This rearrangement joins TRBV29-1 to TRBJ1-4; D not certain. The CDR3 is 12 residues long. Trimming shortened V by 3 bases and J by 5 bases, and 7 bases separated the two germline ends. The V gene's germline CDR1 is SQVTM and CDR2 ANQGSEA. The CDR3 spells CSVDQRNEKLFF. The CDR3 DNA follows: TGCAGCGTTGATCAGCGCAATGAAAAACTGTTTTTT.

This clonotype has more than one count but fewer than ten. This chain uses TRBV4-3 with TRBJ2-7; 7 nucleotides line up with TRBD1. Germline lookup yields CDR1 LGHNA and CDR2 YSLEER. V was clipped by 0 bases and J by 6 bases; unmatched bases: 11. The CDR3 spans 16 residues. The CDR3 DNA is TGCGCCAGCAGCCAAGATCTGGTCGACAGGGAGACCGAGCAGTACTTC. It codes for CASSQDLVDRETEQYF.

On this clonotype itself: A much more abundant neighbour one base away suggests this may be a read error. This chain uses TRBV20-1 with TRBJ1-2; possible D gene TRBD1, 5 bases. Germline V lookup: CDR1 DFQATT, CDR2 SNEGSKA (reference sequence). V was cut by 6 bases and J by 6 bases, with 14 bases left in between. The CDR3 sequence is 12 residues long. CDR3 bases: TGCAGTGCCATCTGGGACGCTAATGGCTACACCTTC. Translation: CSAIWDANGYTF.

This clonotype was seen only a few times. As DNA, the CDR3 is TGTGCCAGCAGTGACAACGGGGGACCACCCCCCCTCCACTTT. This codes for CASSDNGGPPPLHF. V is TRBV13 and J is TRBJ1-6; tentatively, D is TRBD1 (5 bases). CDR1 PRHDT and CDR2 FYEKMQ come from the germline V gene (reference sequence). V lost 6 bases to trimming and J lost 13 bases, with 19 bases between them. The CDR3 is 14 amino acids.

The genes are TRBV12-3 or TRBV12-4 and TRBJ1-3; D is undetermined. This CDR3 is built from 14 residues. The germline V and J ends were trimmed by 3 bases and 3 bases, with 9 bases remaining between them. CDR3 nucleotide sequence: TGTGCCAGCAGTTTTTCGGACGTTGGAAACACCATATATTTT. Translation gives CASSFSDVGNTIYF.

This clonotype was detected many times. The chain combines TRBV5-1 with TRBJ1-4; D unclear. The germline V gene encodes CDR1 SGHRS and CDR2 YFSETQ. The CDR3 extends over 14 amino acids. The V and J ends lost 0 bases and 5 bases respectively, with 8 bases between them. The CDR3 region is CASSLAAQNEKLFF. As DNA, the CDR3 is TGCGCCAGCAGCTTGGCCGCCCAAAATGAAAAACTGTTTTTT.

This clonotype showed up just a few times. CDR3 bases: TGTGCCAGCAGCAGTGGACGGGTGGGCGATACGCAGTATTTT. It encodes CASSSGRVGDTQYF. V and J are TRBV7-9 and TRBJ2-3; D gene ambiguous. The germline V and J ends were trimmed by 5 bases and 6 bases, with 15 bases remaining between them. The length of the CDR3 is 14 residues. CDR1 SEHNR and CDR2 FQNEAQ come from the germline V gene (reference sequence).

This clonotype was counted ten times or more. The chain links TRBV4-1 to TRBJ1-4; D possibly corresponds to TRBD1 (6 bases). The V end lost 1 base, the J end lost 8 bases, and 14 bases lay between the germline ends. The CDR3 runs 15 residues. Germline V gene sequence: CDR1 MGHRA, CDR2 YSYEKL. CDR3 residues: CASSQGWGQMEKLFF. CDR3 nucleotide sequence: TGCGCCAGCAGCCAAGGATGGGGACAAATGGAAAAACTGTTTTTT.

This clonotype has only a few counts. The gene calls are TRBV15 and TRBJ1-2; a possible D gene is TRBD1 (6 bases). Germline V lookup: CDR1 LNHNV, CDR2 YYDKDF (reference sequence). Trimming pared 11 bases from V and 7 bases from J, leaving 20 bases between. The CDR3 runs 13 residues. The CDR3 reads CACPRGQDPGYTF. The CDR3 region has the DNA TGTGCCTGCCCCCGGGGGCAGGACCCTGGCTACACCTTC.

For this clonotype: A read error may account for a junction end that differs from germline. The genes are TRBV10-3 and TRBJ2-7; 10 bases fit TRBD1. The CDR3 is 15 amino acids. In germline, CDR1 is ENHRY, CDR2 SYGVKD. The CDR3 DNA is TGTGCCAGCAGTTTAAGAGGGACAGGGGAACCCGAGCAGTACTTC. Translation: CASSLRGTGEPEQYF.

The chain recombines TRBV25-1 with TRBJ2-7; D might be TRBD1 (5 bases). Germline values: CDR1 MGHDK, CDR2 SYGVNS. The V end was cut by 6 bases, the J end by 1 base, with 13 bases between. The CDR3 length is 14 residues. CDR3 DNA: TGTGCCAGCAGCTTCCGCAGGGCGTCCTACGAGCAGTACTTC. Its protein product is CASSFRRASYEQYF.

As regards this clonotype: A much larger clone lies a single base off, so this may be a read error. DNA for the CDR3: TGTGCCAGCAGTGATAGCAGGGGATGGACTGAAGCTTTCTTT. Translated, it gives CASSDSRGWTEAFF. J is TRBJ1-1 and V is TRBV10-3, with TRBD1 as a possible D gene (6 bases). The CDR3 sequence is 14 residues long. Germline V gives CDR1 ENHRY, CDR2 SYGVKD.

This clonotype was seen repeatedly, ten times or more. The J gene is TRBJ1-2, the V gene TRBV7-9, with 10 bases fitting TRBD1. CDR1 and CDR2 (germline): SEHNR, FQNEAQ (reference sequence). The CDR3 totals 16 residues. V lost 5 bases, J lost 4 bases, and 10 bases stayed unmatched. Here the CDR3 DNA reads TGTGCCAGCAGCCCGACGACAGGGGGCATTGGCTATGGCTACACCTTC. Translated: CASSPTTGGIGYGYTF.

The genes are TRBV20-1 and TRBJ1-2, with 9 bases aligning to TRBD1. Germline trimming cut 6 bases from V and 4 bases from J; bases unmatched to any gene: 6. The CDR3 extends over 13 amino acids. CDR1 is DFQATT and CDR2 is SNEGSKA in the germline V gene (reference sequence). CDR3 sequence (DNA): TGCAGTGCGGGGGGACAGGGTGGCTATGGCTACACCTTC. Amino acid sequence: CSAGGQGGYGYTF.

This CDR3 is CASSPVEGGGANVLTF. The CDR3 bases are TGTGCCAGCAGCCCCGTCGAGGGCGGCGGGGCCAACGTCCTGACTTTC. V usage is TRBV7-9 and J usage is TRBJ2-6; a possible D gene is TRBD2 (5 bases). Germline lookup yields CDR1 SEHNR and CDR2 FQNEAQ (reference sequence). Trimming pared 5 bases from V and 4 bases from J, leaving 15 bases between. CDR3 size: 16 residues.

Details on this clonotype: A read error may be the cause here, since a much bigger clone is one base away. The chain joins TRBV5-1 to TRBJ2-6; D is unclear. Germline V gene data show CDR1 as SGHRS and CDR2 as YFSETQ. The length of the CDR3 is 16 residues. This CDR3 reads CASSFQDVSRANVLTF. CDR3 nucleotide sequence: TGTGCCAGCAGCTTCCAGGACGTCTCTAGGGCCAACGTCCTGACTTTC.

Notes on this clonotype: This may be a read error: a much more frequent sequence differs by one nucleotide. The J gene is TRBJ1-2, the V gene TRBV9; TRBD1 is a possible D gene (5 bases). Germline V CDR1 and CDR2: SGDLS, YYNGEE. CDR3 length equals 13 residues. Trimming shortened V by 0 bases and J by 3 bases, and 6 bases separated the two germline ends. The CDR3 DNA reads TGTGCCAGCAGCGTAGAGGGGTACTATGGCTACACCTTC. This encodes CASSVEGYYGYTF.

The sample holds many counts of this clonotype. The chain is built from TRBV20-1 and TRBJ1-1; D unclear. CDR1 and CDR2 (germline): DFQATT, SNEGSKA (reference sequence). This CDR3 contains 11 residues. V shed 0 bases and J shed 7 bases, with 6 bases lying between them. The CDR3 loop is CSARDRLEAFF. DNA for the CDR3: TGCAGTGCTAGAGATCGGCTTGAAGCTTTCTTT.

This clonotype was observed at least ten times. This chain connects TRBV19 to TRBJ1-5; D is ambiguous. The CDR3 extends over 16 amino acids. V was cut by 4 bases and J by 1 base, with 14 bases left in between. Germline V lookup: CDR1 LNHDA, CDR2 SQIVND (reference sequence). In DNA, the CDR3 is TGTGCCAGTAGTACTGGCAGTCTAGAGAGCAATCAGCCCCAGCATTTT. As protein: CASSTGSLESNQPQHF.

This clonotype was seen a few times. The chain recombines TRBV24-1 with TRBJ2-3; D perhaps matches TRBD1 (6 bases). The CDR3 is made up of 14 amino acids. The germline V gene has CDR1 KGHDR and CDR2 SFDVKD. Trimming shortened V by 3 bases and J by 4 bases, and 10 bases separated the two germline ends. The CDR3 DNA sequence: TGTGCCACCAGTGATCCACAGGGACCAGATACGCAGTATTTT. Translating gives CATSDPQGPDTQYF.

Concerning this clonotype itself: An end of the junction does not agree with germline; a read error may underlie this. The CDR3 nucleotides are TGTGCCAGCAGCCAAACGCAAGGAAACACCACATATTTT. Translating it yields CASSQTQGNTTYF. This chain links TRBV9 with TRBJ1-3, with D uncertain. In germline, CDR1 is SGDLS, CDR2 YYNGEE. This CDR3 has 13 residues.

In the case of this clonotype: Since a much larger clone is just one base distant, this may be a read error. CDR3: CSVPGTRDYEQCF. The CDR3, as DNA: TGCAGTGTCCCGGGAACCAGAGACTACGAGCAGTGCTTC. The J gene is TRBJ2-7, the V gene TRBV20-1, with D perhaps matching TRBD2 (5 bases). Per the germline V gene, CDR1 is DFQATT and CDR2 is SNEGSKA (reference sequence). CDR3 length: 13 amino acids.

This CDR3 reads CSARGSWGADWETQYF. The CDR3 nucleotides read TGCAGTGCTAGAGGATCGTGGGGGGCCGATTGGGAGACCCAGTACTTC. The chain recombines TRBV20-1 with TRBJ2-5; tentatively, D is TRBD1 or TRBD2 (6 bases each). The V and J ends lost 1 base and 5 bases respectively, with 20 bases between them. The CDR3 extends over 16 amino acids. Germline CDR1 and CDR2: DFQATT and SNEGSKA (reference sequence).

The chain uses TRBV2 and TRBJ1-1; D possibly corresponds to TRBD1 (5 bases). V lost 6 bases and J lost 4, with 21 bases in between. Germline CDR1 is SNHLY and CDR2 is FYNNEI. This CDR3 contains 16 residues. CDR3 region: CASSSREIGGITEAFF. The DNA for the CDR3 is TGTGCCAGCAGCTCCAGGGAAATCGGAGGTATCACTGAAGCTTTCTTT.

The chain links TRBV29-1 to TRBJ1-2; 11 positions agree with TRBD1. The V gene end was trimmed by 6 bases and the J gene end by 7 bases; junction bases not matched to a gene: 7. Germline assignment: CDR1 SQVTM and CDR2 ANQGSEA. This CDR3 region has 13 residues. CDR3 coding DNA: TGCAGCGTGGGGGGACAGGGGGTCCCTGGCTACACCTTC. It yields the protein CSVGGQGVPGYTF.

This clonotype occurred a few times. The chain carries TRBV6-1 and TRBJ2-7; the D is unclear. Germline lookup yields CDR1 MNHNS and CDR2 SASEGT. The CDR3 sequence is 13 residues long. The germline V and J ends were trimmed by 2 bases and 3 bases, with 8 bases remaining between them. This chain's CDR3 is CASSEREGYEQYF. The CDR3, as DNA: TGTGCCAGCAGTGAACGTGAAGGCTACGAGCAGTACTTC.

This clonotype was picked up a small number of times. The CDR3 DNA is TGTGCCAGCAGCTTGGTAACAGGGGGCTTCTATGGCTACACCTTC. Protein product: CASSLVTGGFYGYTF. This chain joins TRBV5-5 and TRBJ1-2; 9 bases are shared with TRBD1. This CDR3 has 15 amino acids. Germline V gene lookup returns CDR1 SGHKS and CDR2 YYEKEE (reference sequence). Trimming took 0 bases from V and 4 from J; bases not matched to a gene: 4.